Reported below is one TCR beta chain. Its antigen is unknown. Trimming removed 1 base at V and 4 bases at J, with 10 bases between. The germline V gene encodes CDR1 SGHTA and CDR2 FQGNSA. This CDR3 contains 14 residues. This entry belongs to a study of T-cell memory formation after mild COVID-19. Constant-segment-primed 5'RACE gave TCR alpha and TCR beta cDNA libraries with sample barcodes and UMIs. TCRdb re-called the 5' RACE reads with MiXCR, one entry per CDR3 protein. The sample gives 560,000 or so distinct CDR3 sequences, roughly 17% of which show up once; about 8.6% is in the top ten. Overall study findings and caveats: Pre-infection memory showed some responding clones, and this suggested that cross-reactive memory joined. Contracting clones localized mainly to CM and EM when CD4+ and mainly to EMRA when CD8+. Clones contracting over day 15 to 85 were CD4/CD8 balanced, with later expanders leaning CD4+.

This clonotype was sampled from an adult woman who had mild COVID-19 (a few samples of this study predate the infection). Cell type and time point are not known. Sequencing was carried out using PBMCs or a T cell subset sorted from them (not recorded which). The rearrangement joins TRBV7-2 to TRBJ2-5; the D gene is possibly TRBD2 (6 bases). The DNA of the CDR3 is TGTGCCAGCAGCTTAGGTGTCGGGAGAGAGACCCAGTACTTC. It specifies CASSLGVGRETQYF. The full variable domain, in which reference TRBV7-2 and TRBJ2-5 provide the parts outside the CDR3, is GAGVSQSPSNKVTEKGKDVELRCDPISGHTALYWYRQSLGQGLEFLIYFQGNSAPDKSGLPSDRFSAERTGGSVSTLTIQRTQQEDSAVYLCASSLGVGRETQYFGPGTRLLVL.